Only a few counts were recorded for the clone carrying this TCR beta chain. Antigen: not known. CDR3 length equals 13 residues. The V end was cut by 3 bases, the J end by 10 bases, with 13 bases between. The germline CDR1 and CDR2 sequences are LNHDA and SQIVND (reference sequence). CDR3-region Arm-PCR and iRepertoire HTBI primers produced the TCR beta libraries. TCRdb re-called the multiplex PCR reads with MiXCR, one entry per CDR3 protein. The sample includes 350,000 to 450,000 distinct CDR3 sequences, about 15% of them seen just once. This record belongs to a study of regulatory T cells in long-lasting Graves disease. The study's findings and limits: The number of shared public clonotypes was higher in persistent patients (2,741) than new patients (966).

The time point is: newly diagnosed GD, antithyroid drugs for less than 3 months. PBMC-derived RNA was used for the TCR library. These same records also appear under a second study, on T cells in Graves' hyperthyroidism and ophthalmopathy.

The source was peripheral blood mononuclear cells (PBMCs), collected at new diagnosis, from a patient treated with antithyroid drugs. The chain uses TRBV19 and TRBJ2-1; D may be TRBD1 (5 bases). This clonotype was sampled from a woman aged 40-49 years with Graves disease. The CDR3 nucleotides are TGTGCCAGTAGTATGAGTCAGGGTTACGAGCAGTTCTTC. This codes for CASSMSQGYEQFF.